This T cell receptor beta chain is drawn from a study of molecular identifiers for immune sequencing clone quantification. MiXCR, applied by TCRdb to the PCR reads, yields one record per CDR3 protein. The repertoire consists of fewer than 15,000 distinct CDR3 sequences, with roughly 16% occurring once and the leading ten covering 1.5% to 2%. V lost 4 bases to trimming and J lost 2 bases; unmatched junction nucleotides: 11. The length of the CDR3 is 15 residues. Germline V CDR1 and CDR2: DFQATT, SNEGSKA (reference sequence). The chain has TRBV20-1 and TRBJ2-7, with 7 nucleotides matching TRBD1. The sample taken for sequencing was naive CD8+ T cells from blood, with Jurkat cell RNA spiked in. This sample's subset: FACS-sorted CD8+CD4-CCR7+CD45RA+ naive T cells. The TCR comes from a human donor in good health. Some libraries in this study had Jurkat cell RNA spiked in. The CDR3: CSAINRDSEAYEQYF. Written as DNA, the CDR3 is TGCAGTGCTATAAACCGGGACAGCGAAGCCTACGAGCAGTACTTC.